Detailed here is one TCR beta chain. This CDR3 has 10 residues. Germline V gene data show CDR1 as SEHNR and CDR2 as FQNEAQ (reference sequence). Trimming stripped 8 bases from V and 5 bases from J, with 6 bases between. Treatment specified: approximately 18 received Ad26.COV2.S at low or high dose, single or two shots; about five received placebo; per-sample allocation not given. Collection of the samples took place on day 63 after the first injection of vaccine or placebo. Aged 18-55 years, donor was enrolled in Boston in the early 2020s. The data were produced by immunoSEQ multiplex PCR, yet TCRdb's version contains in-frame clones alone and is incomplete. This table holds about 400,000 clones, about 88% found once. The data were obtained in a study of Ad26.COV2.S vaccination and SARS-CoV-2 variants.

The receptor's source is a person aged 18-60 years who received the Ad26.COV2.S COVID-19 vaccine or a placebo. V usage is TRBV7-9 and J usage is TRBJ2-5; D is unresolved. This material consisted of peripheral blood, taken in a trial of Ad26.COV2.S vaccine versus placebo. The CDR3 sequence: CASHGETQYF. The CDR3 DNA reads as TGTGCCAGCCATGGGGAGACCCAGTACTTC.